This TCR beta chain was captured in a study of post-analysis software for immune sequencing data. Study-wide points: Patients showed TRBV5-6, TRBV5-1 and TRBV20-1 among five TRBV segments more frequent than in controls.

Built from TCR beta cDNA, the libraries had unique molecular identifiers in them. TCRdb processed the PCR reads anew with MiXCR; each CDR3 protein has one entry. The top ten clones hold 0.56% of a sample with 700,000 to 800,000 distinct CDR3 sequences, around 27% of them seen once. V dropped 4 bases and J dropped 4 bases, with 10 bases sitting between them. This CDR3 has 13 amino acids. The germline gives CDR1 MNHNS, CDR2 SASEGT. In the case of this clonotype: Antigen unknown.

The chain carries TRBV6-1 and TRBJ2-5; TRBD2 is a possible D gene (5 bases). The specimen sequenced was blood. The TCR originated in a girl aged 5-17 years with multiple sclerosis. The CDR3 DNA is TGTGCCAGCAGTGCTCCAGCGGTAGAGACCCAGTACTTC. Protein: CASSAPAVETQYF.